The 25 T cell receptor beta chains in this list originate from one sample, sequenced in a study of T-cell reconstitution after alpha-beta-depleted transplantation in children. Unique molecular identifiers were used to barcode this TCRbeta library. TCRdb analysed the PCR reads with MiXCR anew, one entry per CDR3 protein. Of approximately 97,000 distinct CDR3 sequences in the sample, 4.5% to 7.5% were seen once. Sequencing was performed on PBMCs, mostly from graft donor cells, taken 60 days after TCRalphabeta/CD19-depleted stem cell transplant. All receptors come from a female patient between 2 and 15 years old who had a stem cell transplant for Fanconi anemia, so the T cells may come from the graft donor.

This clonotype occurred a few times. This chain's CDR3 is CASSEAMIRDRPNQPQHF. As DNA, the CDR3 is TGTGCCAGCAGTGAAGCGATGATCCGGGACAGGCCCAATCAGCCCCAGCATTTT. This chain connects TRBV6-1 to TRBJ1-5, with 8 bases matching TRBD1. Trimming removed 0 bases from V and 3 bases from J; junction bases left unmatched: 10. The CDR3 has 18 amino acids. Germline V gene data show CDR1 as MNHNS and CDR2 as SASEGT.

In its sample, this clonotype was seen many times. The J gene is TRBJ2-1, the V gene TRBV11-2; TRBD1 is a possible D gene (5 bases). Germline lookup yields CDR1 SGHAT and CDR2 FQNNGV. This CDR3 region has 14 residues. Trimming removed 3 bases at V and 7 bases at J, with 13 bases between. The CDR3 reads CASSFAGIVNEQFF. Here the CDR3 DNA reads TGTGCCAGCAGCTTCGCAGGGATTGTAAATGAGCAGTTCTTC.

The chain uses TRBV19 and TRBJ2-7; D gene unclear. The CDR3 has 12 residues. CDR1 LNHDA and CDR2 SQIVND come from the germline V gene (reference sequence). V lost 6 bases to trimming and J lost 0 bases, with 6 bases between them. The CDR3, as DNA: TGTGCCAGTAGCGCCAGCTCCTACGAGCAGTACTTC. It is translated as CASSASSYEQYF.

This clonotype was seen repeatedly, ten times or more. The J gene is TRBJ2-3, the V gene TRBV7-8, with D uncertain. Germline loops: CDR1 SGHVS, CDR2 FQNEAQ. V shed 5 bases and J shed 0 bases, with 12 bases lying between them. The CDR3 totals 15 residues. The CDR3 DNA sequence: TGTGCCAGCAGCCGACAAGGCCCTAGCACAGATACGCAGTATTTT. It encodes CASSRQGPSTDTQYF. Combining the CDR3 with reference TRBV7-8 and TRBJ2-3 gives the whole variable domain GAGVSQSPRYKVAKRGQDVALRCDPISGHVSLFWYQQALGQGPEFLTYFQNEAQLDKSGLPSDRFFAERPEGSVSTLKIQRTQQEDSAVYLCASSRQGPSTDTQYFGPGTRLTVL.

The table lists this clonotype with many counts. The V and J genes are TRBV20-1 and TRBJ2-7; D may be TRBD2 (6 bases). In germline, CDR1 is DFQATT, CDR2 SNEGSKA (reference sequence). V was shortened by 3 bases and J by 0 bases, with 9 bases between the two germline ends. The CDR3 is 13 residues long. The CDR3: CSARDGSSYEQYF. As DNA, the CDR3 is TGCAGTGCTAGGGACGGGAGCTCCTACGAGCAGTACTTC.

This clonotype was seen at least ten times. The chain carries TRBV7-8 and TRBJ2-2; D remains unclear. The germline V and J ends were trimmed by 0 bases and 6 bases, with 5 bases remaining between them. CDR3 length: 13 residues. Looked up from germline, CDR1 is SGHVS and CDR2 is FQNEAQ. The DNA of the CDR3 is TGTGCCAGCAGCTTAGCGGCGGCCGGGGAGCTGTTTTTT. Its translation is CASSLAAAGELFF.

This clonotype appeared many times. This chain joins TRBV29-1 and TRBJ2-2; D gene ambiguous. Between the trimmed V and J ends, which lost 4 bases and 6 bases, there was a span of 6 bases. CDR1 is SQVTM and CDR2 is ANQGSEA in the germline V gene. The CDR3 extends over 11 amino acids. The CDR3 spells CSVGSPGELFF. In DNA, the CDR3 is TGCAGCGTTGGGTCCCCCGGGGAGCTGTTTTTT.

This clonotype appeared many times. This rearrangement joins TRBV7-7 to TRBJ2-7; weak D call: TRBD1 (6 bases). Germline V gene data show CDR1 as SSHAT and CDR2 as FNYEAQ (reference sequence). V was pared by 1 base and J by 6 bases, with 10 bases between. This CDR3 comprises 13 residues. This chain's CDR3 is CASSLETGLEQYF. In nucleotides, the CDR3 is TGTGCCAGCAGCTTAGAAACAGGGCTCGAGCAGTACTTC.

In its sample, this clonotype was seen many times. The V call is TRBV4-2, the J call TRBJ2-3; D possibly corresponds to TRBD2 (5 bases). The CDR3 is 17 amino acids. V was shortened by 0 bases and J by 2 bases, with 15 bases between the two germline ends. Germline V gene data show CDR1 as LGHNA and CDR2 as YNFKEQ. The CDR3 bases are TGTGCCAGCAGCCAAGATGAAGCGGATGCATTCACAGATACGCAGTATTTT. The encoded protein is CASSQDEADAFTDTQYF.

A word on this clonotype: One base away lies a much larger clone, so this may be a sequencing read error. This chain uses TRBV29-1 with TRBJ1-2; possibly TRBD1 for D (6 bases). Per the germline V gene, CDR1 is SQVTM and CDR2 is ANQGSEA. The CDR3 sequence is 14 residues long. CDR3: CGVNMKTGYYGYTF. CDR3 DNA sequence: TGCGGCGTTAACATGAAGACAGGTTACTATGGCTACACCTTC.

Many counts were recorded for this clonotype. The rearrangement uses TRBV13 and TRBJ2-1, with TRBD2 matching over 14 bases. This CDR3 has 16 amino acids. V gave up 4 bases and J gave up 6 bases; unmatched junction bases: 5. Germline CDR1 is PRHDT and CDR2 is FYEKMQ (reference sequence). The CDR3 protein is CASSSKTSGRGNEQFF. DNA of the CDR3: TGTGCCAGCAGCTCGAAGACTAGCGGGAGGGGCAATGAGCAGTTCTTC.

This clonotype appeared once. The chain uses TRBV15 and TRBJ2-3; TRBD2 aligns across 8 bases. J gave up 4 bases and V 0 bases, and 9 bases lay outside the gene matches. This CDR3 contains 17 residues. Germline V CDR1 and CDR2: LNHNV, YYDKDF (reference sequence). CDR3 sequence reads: CATSRDFGRAMADTQYF. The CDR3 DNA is TGTGCCACCAGCAGAGATTTCGGGAGGGCTATGGCAGATACGCAGTATTTT.

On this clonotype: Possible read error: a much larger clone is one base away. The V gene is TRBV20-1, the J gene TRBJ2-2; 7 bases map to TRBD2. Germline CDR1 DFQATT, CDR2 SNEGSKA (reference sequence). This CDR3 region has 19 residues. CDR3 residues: CCARSGNRDYSWNTGELFF. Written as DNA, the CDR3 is TGCTGTGCTAGAAGTGGCAATCGGGACTATTCATGGAACACCGGGGAGCTGTTTTTT.

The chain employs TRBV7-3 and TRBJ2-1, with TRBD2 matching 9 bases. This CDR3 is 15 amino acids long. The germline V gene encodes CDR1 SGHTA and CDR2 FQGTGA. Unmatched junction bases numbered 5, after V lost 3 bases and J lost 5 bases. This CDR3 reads CASSLLAGFHNEQFF. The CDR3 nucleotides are TGTGCCAGCAGCTTGCTAGCGGGATTCCACAATGAGCAGTTCTTC.

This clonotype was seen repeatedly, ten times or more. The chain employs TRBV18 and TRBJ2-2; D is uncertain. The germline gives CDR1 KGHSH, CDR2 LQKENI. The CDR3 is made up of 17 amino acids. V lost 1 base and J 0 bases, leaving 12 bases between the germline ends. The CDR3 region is CASSPQVGFANTGELFF. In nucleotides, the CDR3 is TGTGCCAGCTCACCACAAGTCGGGTTCGCGAACACCGGGGAGCTGTTTTTT.

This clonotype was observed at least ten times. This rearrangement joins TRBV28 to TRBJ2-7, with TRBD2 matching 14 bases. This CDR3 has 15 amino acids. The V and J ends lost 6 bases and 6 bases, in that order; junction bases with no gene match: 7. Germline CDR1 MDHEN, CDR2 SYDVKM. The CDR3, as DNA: TGTGCCAGCAGAGAGAGACTAGCGGGAGGGCCCGAGCAGTACTTC. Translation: CASRERLAGGPEQYF.

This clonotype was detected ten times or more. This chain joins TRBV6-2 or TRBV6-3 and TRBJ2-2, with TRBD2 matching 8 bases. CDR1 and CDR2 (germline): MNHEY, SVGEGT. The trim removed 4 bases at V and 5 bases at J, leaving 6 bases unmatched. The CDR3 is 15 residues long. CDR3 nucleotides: TGTGCCAGCAGTTTGACTAGCGCTCCTACCGGGGAGCTGTTTTTT. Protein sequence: CASSLTSAPTGELFF.

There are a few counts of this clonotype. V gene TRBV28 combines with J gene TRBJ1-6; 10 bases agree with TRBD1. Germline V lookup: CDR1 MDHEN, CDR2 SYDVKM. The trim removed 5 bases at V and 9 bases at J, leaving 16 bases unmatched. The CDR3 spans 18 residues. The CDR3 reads CASSRTGGMARRSSPLHF. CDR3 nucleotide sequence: TGTGCCAGCAGTAGGACAGGGGGGATGGCTCGGCGGAGTTCACCCCTCCACTTT. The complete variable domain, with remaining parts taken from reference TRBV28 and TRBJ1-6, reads DVKVTQSSRYLVKRTGEKVFLECVQDMDHENMFWYRQDPGLGLRLIYFSYDVKMKEKGDIPEGYSVSREKKERFSLILESASTNQTSMYLCASSRTGGMARRSSPLHFGNGTRLTVT.

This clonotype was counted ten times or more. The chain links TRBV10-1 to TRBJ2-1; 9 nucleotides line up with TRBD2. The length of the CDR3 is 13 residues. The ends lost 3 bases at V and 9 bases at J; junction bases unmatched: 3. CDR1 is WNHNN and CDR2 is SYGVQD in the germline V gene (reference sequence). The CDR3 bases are TGCGCCAGCAGTGAATGGCGGGAGGGTGAGCAGTTCTTC. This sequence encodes CASSEWREGEQFF.

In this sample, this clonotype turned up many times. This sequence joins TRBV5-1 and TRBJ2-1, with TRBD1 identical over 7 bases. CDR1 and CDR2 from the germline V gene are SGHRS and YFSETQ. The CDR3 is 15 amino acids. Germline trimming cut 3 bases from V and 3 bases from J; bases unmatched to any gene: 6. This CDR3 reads CASSSGGQIYNEQFF. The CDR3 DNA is TGCGCCAGCAGCTCAGGGGGACAGATCTACAATGAGCAGTTCTTC.

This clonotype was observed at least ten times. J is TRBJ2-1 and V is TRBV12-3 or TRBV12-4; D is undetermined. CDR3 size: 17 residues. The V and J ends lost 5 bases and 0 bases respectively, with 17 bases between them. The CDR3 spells CASSPSSSRFSYNEQFF. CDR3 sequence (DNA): TGTGCCAGCAGTCCCTCCAGCTCGAGATTCTCCTACAATGAGCAGTTCTTC.

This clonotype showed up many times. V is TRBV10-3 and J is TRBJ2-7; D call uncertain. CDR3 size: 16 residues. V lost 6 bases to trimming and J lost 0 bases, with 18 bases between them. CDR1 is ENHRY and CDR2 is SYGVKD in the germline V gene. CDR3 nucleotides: TGTGCCATCAGCTCTCCGACACACCTGAGCTCCTACGAGCAGTACTTC. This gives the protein CAISSPTHLSSYEQYF.

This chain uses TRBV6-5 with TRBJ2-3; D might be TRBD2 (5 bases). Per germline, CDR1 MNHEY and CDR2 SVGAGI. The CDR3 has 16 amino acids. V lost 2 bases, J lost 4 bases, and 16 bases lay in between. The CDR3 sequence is CASSYRKSSIPDTQYF. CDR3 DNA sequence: TGTGCCAGCAGTTACCGGAAGTCTAGCATACCAGATACGCAGTATTTT.

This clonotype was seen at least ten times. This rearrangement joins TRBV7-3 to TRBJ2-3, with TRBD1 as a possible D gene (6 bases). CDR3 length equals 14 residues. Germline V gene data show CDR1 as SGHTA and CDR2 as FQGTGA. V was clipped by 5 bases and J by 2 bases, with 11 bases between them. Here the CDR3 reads CASSNPGDTDTQYF. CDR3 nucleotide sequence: TGTGCCAGCAGCAATCCAGGGGACACAGATACGCAGTATTTT.

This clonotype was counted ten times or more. CDR3 region: CASSKARGNETQYF. CDR3 sequence (DNA): TGTGCCAGCAGCAAGGCCCGGGGTAACGAGACCCAGTACTTC. The chain couples TRBV21-1 to TRBJ2-5; the tabulated D call, TRBD1, remains unverified against the DNA. TRBV21-1 is labeled a pseudogene. The CDR3 covers 14 residues.